This T cell receptor (beta chain) stems from a study of a mutant IDH1 vaccine in newly diagnosed glioma. The data were produced by immunoSEQ multiplex PCR, yet TCRdb's version contains in-frame clones alone and is incomplete. In the table there are around 92,000 clones, roughly 90% of which are singletons. The CDR3 consists of 14 residues. The germline V gene encodes CDR1 LNHDA and CDR2 SQIVND (reference sequence). Deletions cut 9 bases from V and 2 bases from J, with 17 bases between. Time point noted: baseline, week 1 (first vaccination visit). Treatment indicated: pre-vaccination baseline after standard-of-care therapy. Patients carried new grade 3 or 4 IDH1-mutant astrocytomas lacking nuclear ATRX.

V usage is TRBV19 and J usage is TRBJ2-7, with D perhaps being TRBD1 or TRBD2 (6 bases each). The TCR was taken from a woman aged 50 to 60 with glioma. The sample consisted of PBMCs, taken from a glioma patient treated with radiotherapy, temozolomide or both. CDR3 amino acids: CASKGGGQTYEQYF. In nucleotides, the CDR3 is TGTGCCAGCAAAGGAGGGGGGCAAACCTACGAGCAGTACTTC.